The 24 T cell receptor beta chains below were found in one sample sequenced in a study of response to subunit inactivated influenza vaccine. One entry per CDR3 protein, called by TCRdb with MiXCR from the RT-PCR reads. The repertoire holds 400,000 to 650,000 distinct CDR3 sequences, with around 7.7% as singletons. Source: PBMCs from blood, taken less than 30 months after vaccination. These receptors were collected from a man between 45 and 75 years old who received an inactivated influenza vaccine.

This clonotype was seen many times. The chain couples TRBV5-5 to TRBJ2-1, with D perhaps matching TRBD1 (5 bases). Per germline, CDR1 SGHKS and CDR2 YYEKEE (reference sequence). Trimming left V 4 bases short and J 0 bases short, with 14 bases between. This CDR3 comprises 16 residues. Here the CDR3 reads CASSEQAVSSYNEQFF. CDR3 in DNA: TGTGCCAGCAGCGAACAGGCTGTAAGCTCCTACAATGAGCAGTTCTTC.

This clonotype appeared many times. The J gene is TRBJ2-7, the V gene TRBV28; 13 bases align to TRBD2. This CDR3 has 14 residues. The V gene end was trimmed by 7 bases and the J gene end by 1 base; junction bases not matched to a gene: 1. Per the germline V gene, CDR1 is MDHEN and CDR2 is SYDVKM. This chain's CDR3 is CASILAGGSYEQYF. CDR3 nucleotide sequence: TGTGCCAGCATACTAGCGGGAGGGTCCTACGAGCAGTACTTC. The whole variable domain, filled in from reference TRBV28 and TRBJ2-7, reads DVKVTQSSRYLVKRTGEKVFLECVQDMDHENMFWYRQDPGLGLRLIYFSYDVKMKEKGDIPEGYSVSREKKERFSLILESASTNQTSMYLCASILAGGSYEQYFGPGTRLTVT.

At least ten counts were recorded for this clonotype. The chain employs TRBV4-2 and TRBJ1-5; D call uncertain. The CDR3 is 15 residues long. V lost 1 base and J lost 0, with 7 bases in between. Germline CDR1 LGHNA, CDR2 YNFKEQ. The CDR3 DNA reads TGTGCCAGCAGCCAAGCGATCCTTAGCAATCAGCCCCAGCATTTT. The encoded protein is CASSQAILSNQPQHF.

This clonotype was found a few times. The chain has TRBV6-1 and TRBJ2-5, with 13 bases identical to TRBD2. CDR1 is MNHNS and CDR2 is SASEGT in the germline V gene. J gave up 1 base and V 3 bases, and 2 bases lay outside the gene matches. There are 16 residues in the CDR3. In DNA, the CDR3 is TGTGCCAGCAGTGAGGGACTAGCGGGGCCCCAAGAGACCCAGTACTTC. Its protein is CASSEGLAGPQETQYF.

This clonotype appeared a few times. The chain uses TRBV14 and TRBJ1-2, with a tentative D call TRBD1 (5 bases). Germline V gives CDR1 SGHDN, CDR2 FVKESK. The CDR3 runs 17 residues. Deletions cut 4 bases from V and 1 base from J, with 19 bases between. The CDR3 nucleotides read TGTGCCAGCAGCCCCCGGGACGGAGCTTCCCATAACTATGGCTACACCTTC. Residues: CASSPRDGASHNYGYTF.

This chain joins TRBV10-3 and TRBJ2-1; 7 nucleotides line up with TRBD1. Germline CDR1 and CDR2: ENHRY and SYGVKD. The CDR3 totals 11 residues. V shed 9 bases, J shed 8 bases, and the junction held 4 bases outside the gene matches. The CDR3 DNA reads as TGTGCCATTGCGACAGGGTATGAGCAGTTCTTC. Translation gives CAIATGYEQFF.

This clonotype was counted many times. The chain is built from TRBV20-1 and TRBJ1-5, with TRBD1 identical over 10 bases. CDR1 is DFQATT, CDR2 SNEGSKA, per germline (reference sequence). The junction had 8 bases not matched to a gene; V was cut back by 6 bases and J by 6 bases. The CDR3 spans 14 residues. The CDR3 region has the DNA TGCAGTGCCTCCCCAGGGACAGGGGCTCAGCCCCAGCATTTT. Residues: CSASPGTGAQPQHF.

This clonotype was found many times. J is TRBJ1-1 and V is TRBV11-2, with D hard to call. Trimming pared 3 bases from V and 5 bases from J, leaving 7 bases between. The CDR3 is 12 residues long. CDR1 SGHAT and CDR2 FQNNGV come from the germline V gene. The CDR3 DNA reads as TGTGCCAGCAGCTTTTTAGGGACTGAAGCTTTCTTT. Amino acid sequence: CASSFLGTEAFF.

This clonotype was found many times. The chain employs TRBV7-8 and TRBJ2-7; D is unresolved. CDR1 SGHVS and CDR2 FQNEAQ come from the germline V gene. The CDR3 runs 13 residues. The V end lost 7 bases, the J end lost 1 base, and 11 bases lay between the germline ends. CDR3 coding DNA: TGTGCCAGCACTGGCACCCGTTCCTACGAGCAGTACTTC. It is translated as CASTGTRSYEQYF. The entire variable domain, with the rest obtained from reference TRBV7-8 and TRBJ2-7, is as follows: GAGVSQSPRYKVAKRGQDVALRCDPISGHVSLFWYQQALGQGPEFLTYFQNEAQLDKSGLPSDRFFAERPEGSVSTLKIQRTQQEDSAVYLCASTGTRSYEQYFGPGTRLTVT.

In this sample, this clonotype turned up many times. The rearrangement uses TRBV20-1 and TRBJ2-3, with D hard to call. V was clipped by 3 bases and J by 0 bases, with 10 bases between them. The length of the CDR3 is 14 residues. Germline CDR1 and CDR2: DFQATT and SNEGSKA (reference sequence). DNA of the CDR3: TGCAGTGCTAGTGTAGAGGCTAGCACAGATACGCAGTATTTT. Amino acid sequence: CSASVEASTDTQYF.

V gene TRBV9 combines with J gene TRBJ2-1; D is unclear. In germline, CDR1 is SGDLS, CDR2 YYNGEE. The CDR3 has 12 residues. The V end lost 3 bases, the J end lost 8 bases, and 9 bases lay between the germline ends. DNA of the CDR3: TGTGCCAGCAGCGATCAGCTGGATGAGCAGTTCTTC. It codes for CASSDQLDEQFF.

This clonotype appeared many times. The chain recombines TRBV3-1 with TRBJ1-5, with 8 nucleotides matching TRBD1. This CDR3 comprises 14 residues. Germline V CDR1 and CDR2: LGHDT, YNNKEL (reference sequence). V trimming: 6 bases; J trimming: 6 bases; junction bases outside the gene matches: 7. The CDR3 nucleotides read TGTGCCAGCAGGCAGCAGGGGGCCGGTCAGCCCCAGCATTTT. Translated: CASRQQGAGQPQHF.

The rearrangement joins TRBV11-1 to TRBJ2-1, with a weak D call TRBD2 (5 bases). Trimming shortened V by 5 bases and J by 11 bases, and 10 bases separated the two germline ends. The germline V gene encodes CDR1 SGHAT and CDR2 FQDESV (reference sequence). The length of the CDR3 is 11 residues. CDR3 in DNA: TGTGCCAGCAGCCATGGCGGGCAGCAGTTCTTC. It yields the protein CASSHGGQQFF. The whole variable domain, filled in from reference TRBV11-1 and TRBJ2-1, reads EAEVAQSPRYKITEKSQAVAFWCDPISGHATLYWYRQILGQGPELLVQFQDESVVDDSQLPKDRFSAERLKGVDSTLKIQPAELGDSAMYLCASSHGGQQFFGPGTRLTVL.

The chain combines TRBV7-9 with TRBJ1-5, with TRBD1 matching 10 bases. CDR3 size: 16 residues. CDR1 and CDR2 (germline): SEHNR, FQNEAQ (reference sequence). Germline trimming cut 5 bases from V and 2 bases from J; bases unmatched to any gene: 6. CDR3 in amino acids: CASSQFGTGGNQPQHF. The CDR3 DNA is TGTGCCAGCAGCCAGTTCGGGACAGGGGGCAATCAGCCCCAGCATTTT.

This clonotype was picked up a small number of times. The V gene is TRBV29-1, the J gene TRBJ1-2; 9 bases line up with TRBD1. Germline V lookup: CDR1 SQVTM, CDR2 ANQGSEA. The CDR3 length is 16 residues. Trimming took 3 bases from V and 4 from J; bases not matched to a gene: 12. The CDR3 reads CSVDPDRGHSGYGYTF. As DNA, the CDR3 is TGCAGCGTTGATCCGGACAGGGGCCATTCAGGCTATGGCTACACCTTC.

This clonotype was observed many times. This sequence joins TRBV6-1 and TRBJ1-6, with 11 bases that match TRBD1. With 6 bases clipped from V and 7 bases from J, the junction kept 5 bases outside the gene matches. Germline values: CDR1 MNHNS, CDR2 SASEGT. The CDR3 is 15 amino acids. CDR3 residues: CASRQRDRGNSPLHF. The CDR3 DNA reads TGTGCCAGCAGACAAAGGGACAGGGGGAATTCACCCCTCCACTTT.

This chain links TRBV7-8 with TRBJ1-4; D perhaps matches TRBD1 (5 bases). The CDR3 consists of 14 residues. The germline V gene has CDR1 SGHVS and CDR2 FQNEAQ. Trimming shortened V by 1 base and J by 6 bases, and 9 bases separated the two germline ends. CDR3 in amino acids: CASSLGGDYEKLFF. The CDR3 DNA sequence: TGTGCCAGCAGCTTAGGCGGGGACTATGAAAAACTGTTTTTT.

V usage is TRBV3-1 and J usage is TRBJ2-5; D is unresolved. Looked up from germline, CDR1 is LGHDT and CDR2 is YNNKEL (reference sequence). The CDR3 runs to 12 residues. Trimming removed 0 bases from V and 5 bases from J, with 4 bases in between. This CDR3 is CASSQDVETQYF. The CDR3 nucleotides are TGTGCCAGCAGCCAAGATGTGGAGACCCAGTACTTC.

This clonotype was detected only a few times. The chain recombines TRBV20-1 with TRBJ1-2; 7 bases are shared with TRBD1. Per germline, CDR1 DFQATT and CDR2 SNEGSKA (reference sequence). The junction had 11 bases not matched to a gene; V was cut back by 6 bases and J by 7 bases. CDR3 size: 13 residues. CDR3 DNA: TGCAGTGCCCTCCAAGGGACAGCCGTTGGCTACACCTTC. Translating gives CSALQGTAVGYTF.

This clonotype was counted ten times or more. The chain employs TRBV11-2 and TRBJ1-2; D uncertain. V gave up 0 bases and J gave up 6 bases, with 14 bases separating them. This CDR3 spans 15 amino acids. Germline V gives CDR1 SGHAT, CDR2 FQNNGV. The CDR3 nucleotides are TGTGCCAGCAGCTTAGACTCTTTTGGCCGGAATGGCTACACCTTC. Translating it yields CASSLDSFGRNGYTF. Using reference TRBV11-2 and TRBJ1-2 for the parts outside the CDR3, the full variable domain is EAGVAQSPRYKIIEKRQSVAFWCNPISGHATLYWYQQILGQGPKLLIQFQNNGVVDDSQLPKDRFSAERLKGVDSTLKIQPAKLEDSAVYLCASSLDSFGRNGYTFGSGTRLTVV.

The rearrangement joins TRBV9 to TRBJ2-1, with 8 bases fitting TRBD2. From germline, CDR1 is SGDLS and CDR2 YYNGEE. J lost 5 bases, V lost 7 bases, and 11 bases had no gene match. CDR3 size: 15 residues. This CDR3 is CASSPGGKFNNEQFF. CDR3 coding DNA: TGTGCCAGCTCTCCGGGAGGGAAGTTCAACAATGAGCAGTTCTTC.

This rearrangement joins TRBV10-3 to TRBJ2-5, with no clear D. V lost 6 bases, J lost 0 bases, and 11 bases lay in between. The germline gives CDR1 ENHRY, CDR2 SYGVKD. The CDR3 totals 14 residues. The CDR3 loop is CAISASAYQETQYF. DNA for the CDR3: TGTGCCATCAGCGCTTCTGCGTACCAAGAGACCCAGTACTTC.

This clonotype was seen repeatedly, ten times or more. This chain connects TRBV4-1 to TRBJ2-1, with TRBD1 matching 7 bases. This CDR3 comprises 14 residues. Germline lookup yields CDR1 MGHRA and CDR2 YSYEKL. J lost 6 bases, V lost 1 base, and 3 bases had no gene match. CDR3 amino acids: CASSQGRTGNEQFF. The DNA of the CDR3 is TGCGCCAGCAGCCAAGGTCGGACAGGCAATGAGCAGTTCTTC.

This sequence joins TRBV7-2 and TRBJ2-1; D is uncertain. The length of the CDR3 is 16 residues. The V and J ends lost 1 base and 5 bases respectively, with 15 bases between them. CDR1 and CDR2 (germline): SGHTA, FQGNSA. The CDR3 reads CASSLGFQAANNEQFF. The CDR3 bases are TGTGCCAGCAGCTTAGGTTTCCAGGCGGCTAACAATGAGCAGTTCTTC.